The 22 T cell receptor beta chains in this list originate from one sample, sequenced in a study of blood T cell repertoires in COVID-19. Only in-frame clones appear in the TCRdb table, and some are missing; sequencing was by immunoSEQ multiplex PCR. The sample has some 140,000 clones, roughly 90% seen once. Sequenced material: peripheral blood. All receptors derive from a man between 65 and 85 years old with active COVID-19.

V gene TRBV11-2 combines with J gene TRBJ2-7; D is possibly TRBD2 (6 bases). The CDR3 runs to 16 residues. The V end was cut by 1 base, the J end by 1 base, with 14 bases between. The germline V gene has CDR1 SGHAT and CDR2 FQNNGV. The CDR3 DNA is TGTGCCAGCAGCTTAGTGTGGCGGGATGGATCCTACGAGCAGTACTTC. Protein product: CASSLVWRDGSYEQYF.

The rearrangement links TRBV27 to TRBJ1-6; D perhaps matches TRBD1 (6 bases). Germline V lookup: CDR1 MNHEY, CDR2 SMNVEV (reference sequence). Trimming took off 8 bases at V and 8 bases at J, with 25 bases between the two ends. The CDR3 consists of 17 residues. The CDR3 loop reads CASRSLGIQGQDSPLHF. CDR3 in DNA: TGTGCCAGCCGAAGTTTGGGGATACAGGGTCAGGATTCACCCCTCCACTTT.

V usage is TRBV28 and J usage is TRBJ1-1; maybe TRBD1 (5 bases). The CDR3 has 16 amino acids. Germline lookup yields CDR1 MDHEN and CDR2 SYDVKM. V gave up 1 base and J gave up 1 base, with 13 bases separating them. The CDR3 reads CASSLSPRAGNTEAFF. The CDR3 DNA reads as TGTGCCAGCAGTTTATCCCCCAGGGCAGGGAACACTGAAGCTTTCTTT.

V usage is TRBV6-2 or TRBV6-3 and J usage is TRBJ2-7; TRBD1 matches 11 bases. Germline CDR1 and CDR2: MNHEY and SVGEGT. Trimming at V came to 6 bases and at J to 3 bases, leaving 16 bases not matched to a gene. CDR3 length: 18 amino acids. CDR3 in amino acids: CASSRTGGEVAGSYEQYF. For the CDR3, the DNA is TGTGCCAGCAGCCGGACAGGGGGCGAAGTAGCGGGGAGCTACGAGCAGTACTTC.

The CDR3 DNA follows: TGTGCCAGCAGCCCCCCCGGCGGGGCTGGGAATCAGCCCCAGCATTTT. Protein product: CASSPPGGAGNQPQHF. The chain joins TRBV21-1 to TRBJ1-5. TRBV21-1 is tagged as a pseudogene. The CDR3 has 16 residues.

This clone is medium-sized within its sample. The chain is built from TRBV5-5 and TRBJ2-3; perhaps TRBD2 as D (5 bases). The CDR3 extends over 15 amino acids. V lost 4 bases and J lost 3, with 15 bases in between. Per the germline V gene, CDR1 is SGHKS and CDR2 is YYEKEE (reference sequence). CDR3 nucleotide sequence: TGTGCCAGCAGCCCCCAGGAGGTCGAGACAGATACGCAGTATTTT. Amino acids: CASSPQEVETDTQYF.

This rearrangement joins TRBV3-1 (or the pseudogene TRBV3-2) to TRBJ2-7, with 12 bases lining up with TRBD2. CDR1 is LGHDT and CDR2 is YNNKEL in the germline V gene (reference sequence). The CDR3 runs 19 residues. Trimming at V came to 0 bases and at J to 3 bases, leaving 12 bases not matched to a gene. The CDR3 bases are TGTGCCAGCAGCCAAGATTCAGTCCACGGACTAGCGGGATTCTACGAGCAGTACTTC. It yields the protein CASSQDSVHGLAGFYEQYF.

The chain links TRBV6-6 to TRBJ2-2, with 12 bases aligning to TRBD2. Unmatched junction bases numbered 9, after V lost 5 bases and J lost 5 bases. The CDR3 length is 17 residues. Germline lookup yields CDR1 MNHNY and CDR2 SVGAGI (reference sequence). The CDR3 loop is CASSPQRGTSGTGELFF. The CDR3 DNA is TGTGCCAGCAGTCCACAGAGGGGGACTAGCGGGACCGGGGAGCTGTTTTTT.

The rearrangement uses TRBV2 and TRBJ1-4, with a possible D match to TRBD1 (6 bases). Deletions cut 6 bases from V and 8 bases from J, with 10 bases between. The length of the CDR3 is 12 residues. CDR1 is SNHLY and CDR2 is FYNNEI in the germline V gene. The CDR3 coding sequence is TGTGCCAGCAGACAGGGAGGGGAAAAACTGTTTTTT. The encoded protein is CASRQGGEKLFF.

Only one count was recorded for this clone. V and J are TRBV6-5 and TRBJ2-7, with D perhaps matching TRBD1 (6 bases). CDR1 MNHEY and CDR2 SVGAGI come from the germline V gene. V lost 6 bases and J lost 3, with 12 bases in between. CDR3 length equals 13 residues. In nucleotides, the CDR3 is TGTGCCAGCAGGGCCGACAGGTACTACGAGCAGTACTTC. This encodes CASRADRYYEQYF.

The chain is built from TRBV25-1 and TRBJ2-7, with 7 bases fitting TRBD2. Germline V CDR1 and CDR2: MGHDK, SYGVNS. The junction had 7 bases not matched to a gene; V was cut back by 6 bases and J by 2 bases. CDR3 length: 14 residues. CDR3 protein: CASRASGFTYEQYF. The CDR3 DNA follows: TGTGCCAGCAGGGCTAGCGGTTTTACCTACGAGCAGTACTTC.

This clone was seen only a few times. In nucleotides, the CDR3 is TGTGCCAGCACCCGTACCGGGACAGCCTACTCCTACGAGCAGTACTTC. Its translation is CASTRTGTAYSYEQYF. The rearrangement links TRBV2 to TRBJ2-7; 7 bases align to TRBD1. The J segment lost 0 bases and the V segment lost 7 bases, leaving 12 bases of the junction unmatched. Germline V gene sequence: CDR1 SNHLY, CDR2 FYNNEI. CDR3 length: 16 residues. Drawing the rest from reference TRBV2 and TRBJ2-7, the complete variable domain is EPEVTQTPSHQVTQMGQEVILRCVPISNHLYFYWYRQILGQKVEFLVSFYNNEISEKSEIFDDQFSVERPDGSNFTLKIRSTKLEDSAMYFCASTRTGTAYSYEQYFGPGTRLTVT.

J is TRBJ2-5 and V is TRBV5-4, with a tentative D call TRBD2 (6 bases). Looked up from germline, CDR1 is SGHNT and CDR2 is YYREEE (reference sequence). CDR3 length: 15 amino acids. Trimming shortened V by 0 bases and J by 4 bases, and 13 bases separated the two germline ends. The CDR3 DNA reads TGTGCCAGCAGCTTGGGTGGTTCGGGGGTAGAGACCCAGTACTTC. It is translated as CASSLGGSGVETQYF.

The chain has TRBV7-2 and TRBJ2-5, with D possibly being TRBD2 (7 bases). The CDR3 totals 14 residues. Germline V gives CDR1 SGHTA, CDR2 FQGNSA. V lost 5 bases and J 2 bases, leaving 12 bases between the germline ends. In DNA, the CDR3 is TGTGCCAGCAGCAAGGGGGGGGCGCAAGAGACCCAGTACTTC. Translation gives CASSKGGAQETQYF. Complete variable domain (other parts from reference TRBV7-2 and TRBJ2-5): GAGVSQSPSNKVTEKGKDVELRCDPISGHTALYWYRQSLGQGLEFLIYFQGNSAPDKSGLPSDRFSAERTGGSVSTLTIQRTQQEDSAVYLCASSKGGAQETQYFGPGTRLLVL.

The chain employs TRBV14 and TRBJ2-3, with D perhaps TRBD1 (5 bases). Germline lookup yields CDR1 SGHDN and CDR2 FVKESK. CDR3 length: 16 residues. With 3 bases removed from V and 2 bases from J, the gap between germline ends came to 15 bases. The chain's CDR3 is CASSQLDSLYTDTQYF. The DNA for the CDR3 is TGTGCCAGCAGCCAGCTTGACAGCCTATACACAGATACGCAGTATTTT.

This rearrangement joins TRBV6-5 to TRBJ1-4, with D possibly TRBD1 on 5 matching bases. Germline V gene data show CDR1 as MNHEY and CDR2 as SVGAGI. This CDR3 is built from 16 residues. V lost 1 base and J 8 bases, leaving 17 bases between the germline ends. CDR3 sequence: CASSYFSGTQTEKLFF. For the CDR3, the DNA is TGTGCCAGCAGTTACTTCTCCGGGACTCAAACGGAAAAACTGTTTTTT.

This sequence joins TRBV25-1 and TRBJ1-1; TRBD1 might be the D (6 bases). This CDR3 is 13 amino acids long. Germline CDR1 is MGHDK and CDR2 is SYGVNS. V was clipped by 3 bases and J by 6 bases, with 11 bases between them. Here the CDR3 DNA reads TGTGCCAGCAGTGACCGGACAGCGGCTGAAGCTTTCTTT. Its translation: CASSDRTAAEAFF.

The V and J genes are TRBV3-1 (or the pseudogene TRBV3-2) and TRBJ1-1, with D unresolved. CDR1 is LGHDT and CDR2 is YNNKEL in the germline V gene (reference sequence). V lost 1 base, J lost 2 bases, and 11 bases lay in between. The CDR3 consists of 15 residues. DNA of the CDR3: TGTGCCAGCAGCCAAGGGGCCAGGCCTAACACTGAAGCTTTCTTT. Encoded protein: CASSQGARPNTEAFF.

The rearrangement uses TRBV5-1 and TRBJ1-1; 9 bases are shared with TRBD1. The CDR3 extends over 16 amino acids. Germline V gene data show CDR1 as SGHRS and CDR2 as YFSETQ. V shed 0 bases and J 6 bases; nucleotides not matched to a gene: 9. CDR3 coding DNA: TGCGCCAGCAGCTTGGCCGGGGACAGGGCGTCGGCTGAAGCTTTCTTT. Amino acids: CASSLAGDRASAEAFF.

The V gene is TRBV29-1, the J gene TRBJ2-4; TRBD2 might be the D (6 bases). Trimming took 2 bases from V and 0 from J, leaving 26 bases between them. Germline CDR1 SQVTM, CDR2 ANQGSEA. The CDR3 runs to 20 residues. The CDR3 reads CSVELSRGGTESRAKNIQYF. In DNA form, the CDR3 reads TGCAGCGTTGAACTCTCGAGGGGCGGGACGGAGTCCAGAGCCAAAAACATTCAGTACTTC.

The chain combines TRBV12-3 or TRBV12-4 with TRBJ1-5, with a weak D call TRBD1 (5 bases). With 3 bases removed from V and 8 bases from J, the gap between germline ends came to 8 bases. This CDR3 comprises 12 residues. CDR3 in amino acids: CASSLGGKPQHF. The CDR3 DNA reads TGTGCCAGCAGTTTGGGGGGGAAGCCCCAGCATTTT.

V usage is TRBV2 and J usage is TRBJ1-1, with 7 bases aligning to TRBD1. This CDR3 comprises 13 residues. Germline trimming cut 5 bases from V and 5 bases from J; bases unmatched to any gene: 5. Germline V lookup: CDR1 SNHLY, CDR2 FYNNEI. CDR3 in DNA: TGTGCCAGCAGTACCCAGGGGGTTACTGAAGCTTTCTTT. This encodes CASSTQGVTEAFF. Using reference TRBV2 and TRBJ1-1 for the parts outside the CDR3, the full variable domain is EPEVTQTPSHQVTQMGQEVILRCVPISNHLYFYWYRQILGQKVEFLVSFYNNEISEKSEIFDDQFSVERPDGSNFTLKIRSTKLEDSAMYFCASSTQGVTEAFFGQGTRLTVV.